This T cell receptor beta chain appears in the sequencing data of a study of beta chain features in type 1 diabetes. Study background: In age, gender and cell yields, patients were similar to healthy donors. Overall study results and limits: People with Type 1 diabetes carried modestly yet significantly shorter TCRB CDR3s in all four CD4+ subsets. PCR may have favored shorter templates equally in patients and controls.

Per donor, one heparinised blood draw averaged roughly 120 mL. TCRB transcripts that were expressed got sequenced, as all of the isolated RNA had been reverse transcribed. Here immunoSEQ multiplex PCR was the method, and the copy in TCRdb shows in-frame clones only, minus some. The sample yields hundreds of thousands of clones, over 12% seen once. Remarks on this clone: Its antigen remains unidentified.

The germline gives CDR1 SGHTA, CDR2 FQGNSA. Trimming cost V 2 bases and J 9 bases, with 14 bases left between them. CDR3 length equals 14 residues. This TCR derives from a man between 18 and 35 years old with type 1 diabetes. Sequencing input: naive CD4+ T cells from blood. V usage is TRBV7-2 and J usage is TRBJ2-4; D possibly uses TRBD1 or TRBD2 (5 bases each). CDR3 residues: CASSLKPGTVIQYF. In nucleotides, the CDR3 is TGTGCCAGCAGCTTAAAACCAGGGACCGTCATTCAGTACTTC.